These T cell receptor beta chains were read from a single sample in a study of shared clonotypes between healthy human individuals. The table came from immunoSEQ multiplex PCR; TCRdb's copy has only in-frame clones and leaves some out. Of about 2.1 million clones listed, about 93% are singletons. Specimen: naive CD8+ T cells from PBMCs. The origin of the receptors is a man between 18 and 35 years old in good health. Some clones in this sample may be carry-over from other donors' samples. The CDR3 runs from the conserved cysteine through the conserved F or W. A D gene is named only where the DNA matches it firmly. Where a row states a size, it is once, few, many or the class of an expanded clone; other rows omit it.

cdr3_aa: CASSFEGDTGELFF
cdr3_nt: TGTGCCAGCAGCTTTGAAGGGGACACCGGGGAGCTGTTTTTT
d_call: -
v_call: TRBV5-5
clone_size: -
j_call: TRBJ2-2

cdr3_aa: CASTRHRGQNTEAFF
cdr3_nt: TGTGCCAGCACCCGCCACAGGGGCCAGAACACTGAAGCTTTCTTT
d_call: TRBD1
v_call: TRBV11-2
clone_size: -
j_call: TRBJ1-1

cdr3_aa: CASSLGTIPYNEQFF
cdr3_nt: TGTGCCAGCAGCCTAGGGACTATTCCCTACAATGAGCAGTTCTTC
d_call: TRBD2
v_call: TRBV7-9
clone_size: -
j_call: TRBJ2-1

cdr3_aa: CASSLEGYEQYF
cdr3_nt: TGTGCCAGCAGCCTAGAGGGCTACGAGCAGTACTTC
d_call: -
v_call: TRBV14
clone_size: -
j_call: TRBJ2-7

cdr3_aa: CAISDLRNEQFF
cdr3_nt: TGTGCCATCAGTGACCTGAGGAATGAGCAGTTCTTC
d_call: -
v_call: TRBV10-3
clone_size: once
j_call: TRBJ2-1

cdr3_aa: CASSARTGTDYTF
cdr3_nt: TGTGCCAGCAGCGCCCGAACAGGGACGGACTACACCTTC
d_call: -
v_call: TRBV7-3
clone_size: -
j_call: TRBJ1-2

cdr3_aa: CASSTLLWEKLFF
cdr3_nt: TGTGCCAGCAGTACCCTCCTCTGGGAAAAACTGTTTTTT
d_call: -
v_call: TRBV27
clone_size: -
j_call: TRBJ1-4

cdr3_aa: CASSYLLAGGETQYF
cdr3_nt: TGTGCCAGCAGTTACCTGCTAGCGGGAGGAGAGACCCAGTACTTC
d_call: TRBD2
v_call: TRBV6-6
clone_size: -
j_call: TRBJ2-5

cdr3_aa: CASSVEGQGGDEQFF
cdr3_nt: TGTGCCAGCAGCGTAGAAGGACAGGGTGGCGATGAGCAGTTCTTC
d_call: TRBD1
v_call: TRBV9
clone_size: -
j_call: TRBJ2-1

cdr3_aa: CASSPPGPARSEQFF
cdr3_nt: TGCGCCAGCAGCCCCCCGGGACCCGCCCGCAGTGAGCAGTTCTTC
d_call: -
v_call: TRBV5-1
clone_size: -
j_call: TRBJ2-1

cdr3_aa: CASSKTPWTGGYEQYF
cdr3_nt: TGTGCCAGCAGCAAAACCCCATGGACAGGGGGTTACGAGCAGTACTTC
d_call: TRBD1
v_call: TRBV7-9
clone_size: -
j_call: TRBJ2-7

cdr3_aa: CASSLYLQEGTEAFF
cdr3_nt: TGTGCCAGCAGTTTATATCTCCAGGAGGGCACTGAAGCTTTCTTT
d_call: -
v_call: TRBV28
clone_size: -
j_call: TRBJ1-1

cdr3_aa: CASSLGAQAGANVLTF
cdr3_nt: TGTGCCAGCAGCTTGGGGGCGCAGGCTGGGGCCAACGTCCTGACTTTC
d_call: -
v_call: TRBV7-8
clone_size: -
j_call: TRBJ2-6

cdr3_aa: CASSRSGRGTGELFF
cdr3_nt: TGCGCCAGCAGCCGTAGCGGGAGAGGTACCGGGGAGCTGTTTTTT
d_call: TRBD2
v_call: TRBV4-3
clone_size: once
j_call: TRBJ2-2

cdr3_aa: CASQLNLFLFF
cdr3_nt: TGTGCCAGCCAATTAAACCTCTTTCTGTTTTTT
d_call: -
v_call: TRBV28
clone_size: -
j_call: TRBJ2-2

cdr3_aa: CASSIESEGGLGEQYF
cdr3_nt: TGTGCCAGTAGTATAGAAAGCGAGGGAGGCCTGGGGGAGCAGTACTTC
d_call: -
v_call: TRBV19
clone_size: -
j_call: TRBJ2-7

cdr3_aa: CASSTTGGEQYF
cdr3_nt: TGTGCCAGCAGTACGACAGGGGGCGAGCAGTACTTC
d_call: TRBD1
v_call: TRBV27
clone_size: -
j_call: TRBJ2-7

cdr3_aa: CASSLAGRIAYNEQFF
cdr3_nt: TGCGCCAGCAGCTTGGCCGGCAGAATAGCCTACAATGAGCAGTTCTTC
d_call: -
v_call: TRBV5-1
clone_size: -
j_call: TRBJ2-1

cdr3_aa: CASSYSAAGVETQYF
cdr3_nt: TGTGCCAGCAGTTACTCGGCAGCCGGCGTCGAGACCCAGTACTTC
d_call: -
v_call: TRBV6-6
clone_size: once
j_call: TRBJ2-5

cdr3_aa: CASSFPTSAGEEQYF
cdr3_nt: TGTGCCAGCAGCTTCCCGACGAGCGCCGGGGAAGAGCAGTACTTC
d_call: -
v_call: TRBV13
clone_size: -
j_call: TRBJ2-7

cdr3_aa: CASSPPSRGNTEAFF
cdr3_nt: TGTGCCAGCAGTCCTCCGAGCAGGGGGAACACTGAAGCTTTCTTT
d_call: -
v_call: TRBV6-5
clone_size: once
j_call: TRBJ1-1

cdr3_aa: CASSTGQGASNQPQHF
cdr3_nt: TGTGCCAGCAGTACAGGACAGGGGGCTAGCAATCAGCCCCAGCATTTT
d_call: TRBD1
v_call: TRBV28
clone_size: -
j_call: TRBJ1-5

cdr3_aa: CASSLGGGGYGYTF
cdr3_nt: TGTGCCAGCAGCTTAGGAGGGGGAGGCTATGGCTACACCTTC
d_call: -
v_call: TRBV7-9
clone_size: -
j_call: TRBJ1-2

cdr3_aa: CASSVFSGRTGSYEQYF
cdr3_nt: TGTGCCAGCAGCGTGTTTAGCGGGAGGACGGGGTCCTACGAGCAGTACTTC
d_call: TRBD2
v_call: TRBV7-6
clone_size: -
j_call: TRBJ2-7

cdr3_aa: CASSQGRTSVYNEQFF
cdr3_nt: TGTGCCAGCAGCCAGGGCCGGACTAGCGTATACAATGAGCAGTTCTTC
d_call: TRBD2
v_call: TRBV5-4
clone_size: -
j_call: TRBJ2-1

cdr3_aa: CASSPQGEGSYNEQFF
cdr3_nt: TGTGCCAGCAGCCCACAGGGAGAAGGCTCCTACAATGAGCAGTTCTTC
d_call: -
v_call: TRBV11-2
clone_size: -
j_call: TRBJ2-1

cdr3_aa: CASSLLENTEAFF
cdr3_nt: TGTGCCAGCAGCTTATTAGAGAACACTGAAGCTTTCTTT
d_call: -
v_call: TRBV13
clone_size: once
j_call: TRBJ1-1

cdr3_aa: CATSRVQGGELFF
cdr3_nt: TGTGCCACCAGCAGAGTACAGGGCGGGGAGCTGTTTTTT
d_call: -
v_call: TRBV15
clone_size: once
j_call: TRBJ2-2

cdr3_aa: CASSQQLGQAYYGYTF
cdr3_nt: TGTGCCAGCAGTCAACAACTCGGACAGGCCTACTATGGCTACACCTTC
d_call: TRBD1
v_call: TRBV28
clone_size: -
j_call: TRBJ1-2

cdr3_aa: CAISETGTNQETQYF
cdr3_nt: TGTGCCATCAGTGAGACGGGGACCAACCAAGAGACCCAGTACTTC
d_call: -
v_call: TRBV10-3
clone_size: -
j_call: TRBJ2-5

cdr3_aa: CASSIQPSVDTQYF
cdr3_nt: TGTGCCAGCAGTATCCAGCCCTCCGTAGATACGCAGTATTTT
d_call: -
v_call: TRBV27
clone_size: -
j_call: TRBJ2-3

cdr3_aa: CASSHLTANTGELFF
cdr3_nt: TGCGCCAGCAGCCACCTAACAGCGAACACCGGGGAGCTGTTTTTT
d_call: -
v_call: TRBV4-1
clone_size: -
j_call: TRBJ2-2

cdr3_aa: CASSVDTDSEQYF
cdr3_nt: TGTGCCAGCAGTGTAGACACGGACTCCGAGCAGTACTTC
d_call: -
v_call: TRBV28
clone_size: -
j_call: TRBJ2-7

cdr3_aa: CASSYSKGEVDYGYTF
cdr3_nt: TGTGCCAGCAGTTACTCGAAGGGGGAGGTGGACTATGGCTACACCTTC
d_call: -
v_call: TRBV6-5
clone_size: -
j_call: TRBJ1-2

cdr3_aa: CASSLEGFVDYYNEQFF
cdr3_nt: TGTGCCAGCAGCTTAGAAGGGTTTGTAGACTACTACAATGAGCAGTTCTTC
d_call: -
v_call: TRBV7-6
clone_size: -
j_call: TRBJ2-1

cdr3_aa: CASSSELRDGIFLSTEAFF
cdr3_nt: TGTGCCAGCAGTTCCGAGCTCCGGGACGGCATATTCTTGAGCACTGAAGCTTTCTTT
d_call: -
v_call: TRBV27
clone_size: -
j_call: TRBJ1-1

cdr3_aa: CSAVPSGTYEQYF
cdr3_nt: TGCAGCGCGGTGCCGAGCGGGACCTACGAGCAGTACTTC
d_call: TRBD2
v_call: TRBV29-1
clone_size: -
j_call: TRBJ2-7

cdr3_aa: CASSYSFSKAGHEQYF
cdr3_nt: TGTGCCAGCAGTTACTCGTTTTCCAAGGCGGGGCACGAGCAGTACTTC
d_call: -
v_call: TRBV6-5
clone_size: -
j_call: TRBJ2-7

cdr3_aa: CASSRTRTDTQYF
cdr3_nt: TGTGCCAGCAGTAGAACTCGTACAGATACGCAGTATTTT
d_call: -
v_call: TRBV6-4
clone_size: -
j_call: TRBJ2-3

cdr3_aa: CASTRQGDQPQHF
cdr3_nt: TGTGCCAGCACGCGACAGGGAGATCAGCCCCAGCATTTT
d_call: TRBD1
v_call: TRBV2
clone_size: -
j_call: TRBJ1-5

cdr3_aa: CASSPSKVAEAFF
cdr3_nt: TGTGCCAGCTCACCAAGCAAGGTCGCTGAAGCTTTCTTT
d_call: -
v_call: TRBV18
clone_size: -
j_call: TRBJ1-1

cdr3_aa: CASRASGTVISYEQYF
cdr3_nt: TGTGCCAGCAGGGCGAGCGGGACAGTCATCTCCTACGAGCAGTACTTC
d_call: -
v_call: TRBV2
clone_size: -
j_call: TRBJ2-7

cdr3_aa: CASSFGFGGGTEAFF
cdr3_nt: TGTGCCAGCAGCTTCGGGTTTGGGGGCGGCACTGAAGCTTTCTTT
d_call: -
v_call: TRBV5-8
clone_size: -
j_call: TRBJ1-1

cdr3_aa: CATLGGTENTGELFF
cdr3_nt: TGTGCCACCCTAGGAGGGACAGAGAACACCGGGGAGCTGTTTTTT
d_call: -
v_call: TRBV2
clone_size: -
j_call: TRBJ2-2